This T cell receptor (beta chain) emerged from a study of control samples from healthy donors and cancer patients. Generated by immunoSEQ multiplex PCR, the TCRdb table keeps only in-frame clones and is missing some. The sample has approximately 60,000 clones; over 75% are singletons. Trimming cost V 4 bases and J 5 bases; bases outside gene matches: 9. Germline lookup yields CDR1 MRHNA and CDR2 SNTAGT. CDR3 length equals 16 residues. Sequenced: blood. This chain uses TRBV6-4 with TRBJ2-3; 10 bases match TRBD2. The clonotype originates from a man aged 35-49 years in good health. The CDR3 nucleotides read TGTGCCAGCAGTGTGCAAGCGGGAGGGCAAGAAGATACGCAGTATTTT. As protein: CASSVQAGGQEDTQYF.